This section outlines one T cell receptor beta chain sequence together with its context. The sample is drawn from a study of T cell changes during pregnancy in multiple sclerosis. The trim removed 2 bases at V and 0 bases at J, leaving 4 bases unmatched. Germline V gene data show CDR1 as GTSNPN and CDR2 as SVGIG (reference sequence). There are 15 residues in the CDR3. The repertoire was sequenced with immunoSEQ multiplex PCR; TCRdb's copy has only in-frame clones and lacks some. Found here are tens of thousands of clones, 75% to 90% of them singletons; the top ten hold roughly 3.3%. This material consisted of peripheral blood, taken before pregnancy. The receptor comes from a female donor with multiple sclerosis, enrolled in a pregnancy study. This sequence joins TRBV30 and TRBJ1-2; 9 positions agree with TRBD1. In nucleotides, the CDR3 is TGTGCCTGGAGTACCGGGACAGGGCCTAACTATGGCTACACCTTC. Translation: CAWSTGTGPNYGYTF.